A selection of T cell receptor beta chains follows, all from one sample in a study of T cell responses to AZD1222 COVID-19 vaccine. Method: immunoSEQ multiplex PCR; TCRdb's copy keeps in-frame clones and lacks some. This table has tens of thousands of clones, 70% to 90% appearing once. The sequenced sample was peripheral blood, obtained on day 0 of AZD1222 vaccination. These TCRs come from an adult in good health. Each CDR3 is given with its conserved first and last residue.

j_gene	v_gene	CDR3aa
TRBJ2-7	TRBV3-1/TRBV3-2	CASSQDLGAGTYEQYF
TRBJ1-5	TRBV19	CASSIQGLGNQPQHF
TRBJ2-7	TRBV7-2	CASSLVPGGGYEQYF
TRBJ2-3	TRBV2	CASSLRQGPDTQYF
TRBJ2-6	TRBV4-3	CASSLRPDGANVLTF
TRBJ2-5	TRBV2	CASTLGQGKETQYF
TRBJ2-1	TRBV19	CASSITHSSYNEQFF
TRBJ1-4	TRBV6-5	CASSPTTTEKLFF
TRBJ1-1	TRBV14	CASSQDRNTEAFF
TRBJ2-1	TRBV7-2	CASRSTSFNEQFF
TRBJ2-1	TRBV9	CASSGLTSGRRNEQFF
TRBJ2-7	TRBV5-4	CASSRGASGSYEQYF
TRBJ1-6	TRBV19	CASRDTGTGGSPLHF
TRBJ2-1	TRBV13	CASSSPRGLNEQFF
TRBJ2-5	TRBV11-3	CASSGGAQETQYF
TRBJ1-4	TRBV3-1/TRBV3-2	CASSQVGPEGEKLFF